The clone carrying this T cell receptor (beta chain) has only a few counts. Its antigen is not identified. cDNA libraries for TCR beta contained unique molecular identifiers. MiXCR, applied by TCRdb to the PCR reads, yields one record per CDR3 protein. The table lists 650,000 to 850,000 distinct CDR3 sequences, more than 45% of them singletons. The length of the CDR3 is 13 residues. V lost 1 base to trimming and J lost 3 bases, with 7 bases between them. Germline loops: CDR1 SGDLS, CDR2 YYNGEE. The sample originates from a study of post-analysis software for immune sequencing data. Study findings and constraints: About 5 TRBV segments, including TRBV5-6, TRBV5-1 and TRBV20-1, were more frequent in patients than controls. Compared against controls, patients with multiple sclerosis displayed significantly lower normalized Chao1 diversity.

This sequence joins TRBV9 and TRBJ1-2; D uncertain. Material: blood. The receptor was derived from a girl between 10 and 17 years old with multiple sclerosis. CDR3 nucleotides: TGTGCCAGCAGCGTATACCCCGACTATGGCTACACCTTC. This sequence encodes CASSVYPDYGYTF.